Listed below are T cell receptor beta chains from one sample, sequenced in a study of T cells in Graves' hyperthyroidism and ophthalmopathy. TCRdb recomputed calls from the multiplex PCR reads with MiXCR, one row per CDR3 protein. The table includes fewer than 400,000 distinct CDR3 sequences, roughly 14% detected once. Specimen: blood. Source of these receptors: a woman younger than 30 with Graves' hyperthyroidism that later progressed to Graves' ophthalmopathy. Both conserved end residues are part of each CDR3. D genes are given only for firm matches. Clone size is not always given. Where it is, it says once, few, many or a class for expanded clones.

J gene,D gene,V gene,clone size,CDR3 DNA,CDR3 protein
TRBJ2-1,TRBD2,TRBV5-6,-,TGTGCCAGCAGCCCGCGGGAGTGGTACAATGAGCAGTTCTTC,CASSPREWYNEQFF
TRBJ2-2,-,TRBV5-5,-,TGTGCCAGCAGACCGGGTGGGGTAAACACCGGGGAGCTGTTTTTT,CASRPGGVNTGELFF
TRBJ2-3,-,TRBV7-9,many,TGTGCCAGCAGCTTAGGCCTTCCCCAGGGGAGCTCCACAGATACGCAGTATTTT,CASSLGLPQGSSTDTQYF
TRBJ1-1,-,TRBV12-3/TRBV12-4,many,TGTGCCAGCAGTTTGGGGGGCGCGGTGAACACTGAAGCTTTCTTT,CASSLGGAVNTEAFF
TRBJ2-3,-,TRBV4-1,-,TGCGCCAGCAGCCCAATCACGGGCGCTTCCGCAGATACGCAGTATTTT,CASSPITGASADTQYF
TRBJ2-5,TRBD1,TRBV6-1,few,TGTGCCAGCAGACGACAGGGGAGAGAGACCCAGTACTTC,CASRRQGRETQYF
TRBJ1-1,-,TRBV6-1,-,TGTGCCAGCAGTGTTGGGCGACGGAAGAACACTGAAGCTTTCTTT,CASSVGRRKNTEAFF
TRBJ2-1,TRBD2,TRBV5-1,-,TGCGCCAGCAGCCCGGGACTAGCGCGCTCCTACAATGAGCAGTTCTTC,CASSPGLARSYNEQFF
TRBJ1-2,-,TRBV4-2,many,TGTGCCAGCAGCCAAGATGGGGCCTATGGCTACACCTTC,CASSQDGAYGYTF
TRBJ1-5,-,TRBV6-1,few,TGTGCCAGCAGTGAAGGGGCGGGGTCCGGTCAGCCCCAGCATTTT,CASSEGAGSGQPQHF
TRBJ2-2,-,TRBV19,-,TGTGCCGGTAGTCCGGGACCAAACACCGGGGAGCTGTTTTTT,CAGSPGPNTGELFF
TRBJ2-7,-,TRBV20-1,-,TGCAGTGCGGAGGACACCTACGAGCAGTACTTC,CSAEDTYEQYF
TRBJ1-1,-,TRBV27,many,TGTGCCAGCAGTTTATCCCACCTCGGTACTGAAGCTTTCTTT,CASSLSHLGTEAFF
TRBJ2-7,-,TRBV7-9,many,TGTGCCAGCAGCCGAGGTGCGGAGGGAGAGCAGTACTTC,CASSRGAEGEQYF